The clone carrying this TCR beta chain was picked up one time. The sample comes from a study of blood T cell repertoires in COVID-19. Across the whole study: COVID-19 samples collected from the United States, Italy and Spain covered acute and convalescent phases. Sample material is recorded as cDNA or gDNA derived from T cells, B-cell-depleted T cells, or PBMCs.

This CDR3 is built from 20 residues. Germline assignment: CDR1 ENHRY and CDR2 SYGVKD. The trim removed 0 bases at V and 5 bases at J, leaving 13 bases unmatched. Per the original data handling: Scientists estimated how many nucleated cells there were by amplifying reference gene primers. Clones were read by immunoSEQ multiplex PCR, and TCRdb kept only the in-frame ones, dropping some. Clone size and the V and J calls come from that table; the DNA yielded D and trimming. This table has 120,000 to 150,000 clones, 85% to 90% appearing once. Source material: peripheral blood. The rearrangement joins TRBV10-3 to TRBJ2-2; TRBD1 aligns across 12 bases. This receptor was identified in a woman older than 75 with acute or convalescent COVID-19. The CDR3 DNA reads as TGTGCCATCAGTGAGTCGACCGGGACAGGGGGCAGAAGGTGGACCGGGGAGCTGTTTTTT. Translating it yields CAISESTGTGGRRWTGELFF.